The clone carrying this T cell receptor (beta chain) occurred many times. This record belongs to a study of T cells in Graves' hyperthyroidism and ophthalmopathy. RNA transcripts gave rise to amplified TCR beta CDR3 regions. The HTBI primer set drove a first-round RT-PCR of the TCR CDR3. Via MiXCR, TCRdb re-called the multiplex PCR reads, giving one row per CDR3 protein. The data hold a few hundred thousand distinct CDR3 sequences, with approximately 14% observed a single time. The CDR3 length is 14 residues. V gave up 6 bases and J gave up 0 bases, with 14 bases separating them. Germline loops: CDR1 SQVTM, CDR2 ANQGSEA.

The chain combines TRBV29-1 with TRBJ1-1; weak D call: TRBD1 (5 bases). Sequences were obtained from blood. The sequence was obtained from a woman under 40 with Graves' hyperthyroidism. In DNA form, the CDR3 reads TGCAGCGTCTCCAAGGGGACGGTGAACACTGAAGCTTTCTTT. This encodes CSVSKGTVNTEAFF.